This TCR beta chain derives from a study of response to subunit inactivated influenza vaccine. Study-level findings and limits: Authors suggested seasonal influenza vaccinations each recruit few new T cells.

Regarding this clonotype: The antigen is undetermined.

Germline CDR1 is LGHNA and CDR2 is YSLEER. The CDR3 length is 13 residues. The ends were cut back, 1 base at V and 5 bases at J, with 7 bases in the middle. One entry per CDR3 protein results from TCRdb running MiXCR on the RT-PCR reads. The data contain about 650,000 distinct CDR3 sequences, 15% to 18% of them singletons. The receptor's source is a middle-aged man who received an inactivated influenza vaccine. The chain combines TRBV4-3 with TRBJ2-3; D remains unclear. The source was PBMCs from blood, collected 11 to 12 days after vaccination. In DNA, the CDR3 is TGCGCCAGCAGCCAAGGGGAAGGAGATACGCAGTATTTT. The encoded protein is CASSQGEGDTQYF.